Sequencing of this TCR beta chain was carried out in a study of blood T cells in healthy people across ages. Study findings and constraints: Underestimates were what the diversity estimates from one million T cells were considered to be. TCR beta diversity per million T cells fell roughly linearly with age.

To note about this clonotype: Its antigen is not known.

CDR3 size: 15 residues. V was trimmed by 0 bases and J by 0 bases, leaving 7 bases between them. Germline V CDR1 and CDR2: SGHKS, YYEKEE (reference sequence). The use of a sample-barcoded 5' primer and a J-beta primer mix characterized a second PCR of roughly 7 to 11 cycles. A template-switch adaptor with 12 random nucleotides tagged each cDNA molecule. TCRdb used MiXCR to reprocess the 5' RACE reads, holding one entry per CDR3 protein. The table has 1.5 million to 1.8 million distinct CDR3 sequences, approximately 43% seen once. With each sample, at least 6 micrograms of total RNA were extracted. This clonotype was obtained from a woman younger than 30 in good health. The chain is built from TRBV5-5 and TRBJ1-5; no clear D gene. Specimen: blood. CDR3 nucleotide sequence: TGTGCCAGCAGCTTGGGAGAGATTAGCAATCAGCCCCAGCATTTT. It translates to CASSLGEISNQPQHF. The whole variable domain, remainder taken from reference TRBV5-5 and TRBJ1-5, is DAGVTQSPTHLIKTRGQQVTLRCSPISGHKSVSWYQQVLGQGPQFIFQYYEKEERGRGNFPDRFSARQFPNYSSELNVNALLLGDSALYLCASSLGEISNQPQHFGDGTRLSIL.